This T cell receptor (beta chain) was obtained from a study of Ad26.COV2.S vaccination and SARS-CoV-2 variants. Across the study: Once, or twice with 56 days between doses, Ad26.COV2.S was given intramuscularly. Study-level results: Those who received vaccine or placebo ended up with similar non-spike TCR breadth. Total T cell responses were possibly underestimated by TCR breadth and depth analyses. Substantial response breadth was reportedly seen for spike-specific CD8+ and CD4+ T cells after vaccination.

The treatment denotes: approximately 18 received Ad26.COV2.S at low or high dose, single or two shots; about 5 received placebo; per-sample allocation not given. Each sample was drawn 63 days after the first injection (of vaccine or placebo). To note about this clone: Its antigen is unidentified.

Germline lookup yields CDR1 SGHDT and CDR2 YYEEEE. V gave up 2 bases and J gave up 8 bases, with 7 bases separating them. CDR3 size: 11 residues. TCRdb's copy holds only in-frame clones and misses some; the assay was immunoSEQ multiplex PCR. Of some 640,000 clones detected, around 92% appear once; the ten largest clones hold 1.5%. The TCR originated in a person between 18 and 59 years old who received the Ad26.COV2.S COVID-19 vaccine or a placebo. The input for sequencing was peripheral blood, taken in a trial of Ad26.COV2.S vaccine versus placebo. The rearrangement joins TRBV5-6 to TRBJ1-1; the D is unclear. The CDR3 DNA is TGTGCCAGCAGCTTCGGCATAGAAGCTTTCTTT. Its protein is CASSFGIEAFF.